The present TCR beta chain was sequenced within a study of blood T cell repertoires in COVID-19. The overall study: The United States, Italy and Spain provided the acute and convalescent COVID-19 samples.

Study processing details: Estimates of nucleated cell counts were drawn from the amplification of reference gene primers. The repertoire was sequenced with immunoSEQ multiplex PCR; TCRdb's copy has only in-frame clones and lacks some. That table furnishes V, J and clone size, whereas the DNA furnished D and trimming. Of under 80,000 clones in the sample, 70% to 90% were seen once. Per germline, CDR1 SGHAT and CDR2 FQDESV (reference sequence). V shed 5 bases, J shed 7 bases, and the junction held 11 bases outside the gene matches. The CDR3 consists of 15 residues. The chain recombines TRBV11-1 with TRBJ2-5; 9 bases map to TRBD1. The sequencing input was peripheral blood. This TCR was recovered from a human donor in a cohort sampled during active COVID-19. The CDR3 coding sequence is TGTGCCAGCAGCCAAAACAGGGGGCATGGGGGGACCCAGTACTTC. Translation gives CASSQNRGHGGTQYF.